This TCR beta chain was captured in a study of cytomegalovirus exposure and HLA in healthy donors. Study-wide results and limits: Analyzed later, association rates of TCRs varied across HLA loci, with DRB1 most and HLA-C fewest. A later analysis showed that HLA-associated TCR beta chains had undergone more clonal expansion than equally common others. V- and J-gene trimming in TCR beta was tied to a missense DCLRE1C variant by an analysis performed later.

Note on this clone: Its specificity is unknown.

The PCR ran on 60 Vbeta and 13 Jbeta primers. This table comes from immunoSEQ multiplex PCR, and its TCRdb copy is limited to in-frame clones, with some not included. This table holds 150,000 to 200,000 clones, 85% to 90% found once. Germline assignment: CDR1 LNHDA and CDR2 SQIVND (reference sequence). Trimming removed 3 bases at V and 5 bases at J, with 17 bases between. This CDR3 region has 15 residues. Specimen: PBMCs. The clonotype comes from a young woman in good health and CMV-seronegative. The chain combines TRBV19 with TRBJ2-7, with D perhaps TRBD1 (5 bases). The CDR3 sequence is CASSISAGLFHEQYF. In DNA form, the CDR3 reads TGTGCCAGTAGTATCTCGGCAGGGCTCTTCCACGAGCAGTACTTC.